Shown below are 20 T cell receptor beta chains from a single sample sequenced in a study of control samples from healthy donors and cancer patients. Libraries were prepared by immunoSEQ multiplex PCR; TCRdb keeps only in-frame clonotypes and omits some of them. The sample lists over 150,000 clones; roughly nine tenths were seen once. Sequenced material: blood. The receptors derive from a man in his thirties or forties in good health.

On this clone: The same CDR3 arises from other DNA sequences in this sample as well. V is TRBV3-1 (or the pseudogene TRBV3-2) and J is TRBJ2-1; weak D call: TRBD2 (6 bases). This CDR3 contains 15 residues. The V and J ends lost 0 bases and 7 bases respectively, with 13 bases between them. Germline values: CDR1 LGHDT, CDR2 YNNKEL (reference sequence). The CDR3 sequence is CASSQDLGLLNEQFF. DNA of the CDR3: TGTGCCAGCAGCCAAGACTTGGGACTTCTTAATGAGCAGTTCTTC.

This clone was detected only once. The V gene is TRBV9, the J gene TRBJ1-4, with D tentatively TRBD1 (5 bases). This CDR3 comprises 14 residues. The germline V gene has CDR1 SGDLS and CDR2 YYNGEE. The V and J ends lost 3 bases and 5 bases respectively, with 11 bases between them. Here the CDR3 reads CASSAGTVNEKLFF. CDR3 in DNA: TGTGCCAGCAGCGCCGGGACGGTCAATGAAAAACTGTTTTTT.

This rearrangement joins TRBV5-1 to TRBJ1-3; D gene uncertain. The CDR3 length is 15 residues. The ends were cut back, 0 bases at V and 4 bases at J, with 11 bases in the middle. Looked up from germline, CDR1 is SGHRS and CDR2 is YFSETQ. Here the CDR3 reads CASSLVGYSGNTIYF. The CDR3 DNA sequence: TGCGCCAGCAGCTTGGTCGGGTATAGCGGAAACACCATATATTTT. The complete variable domain, with remaining parts taken from reference TRBV5-1 and TRBJ1-3, reads KAGVTQTPRYLIKTRGQQVTLSCSPISGHRSVSWYQQTPGQGLQFLFEYFSETQRNKGNFPGRFSGRQFSNSRSEMNVSTLELGDSALYLCASSLVGYSGNTIYFGEGSWLTVV.

The chain has TRBV20-1 and TRBJ1-2; no definite D call. Per the germline V gene, CDR1 is DFQATT and CDR2 is SNEGSKA (reference sequence). The CDR3 spans 12 residues. Trimming shortened V by 3 bases and J by 3 bases, and 8 bases separated the two germline ends. CDR3: CSASPGDYGYTF. The CDR3, as DNA: TGCAGTGCTAGTCCCGGGGACTATGGCTACACCTTC.

A remark on this clone: At the DNA level, this CDR3 is encoded by other sequences in the same sample as well. This chain joins TRBV2 and TRBJ2-3, with TRBD2 matching 9 bases. This CDR3 spans 16 amino acids. After removal of 5 bases from V and 3 bases from J, the junction contained 9 bases not matched to a gene. CDR1 and CDR2 from the germline V gene are SNHLY and FYNNEI. This CDR3 is CASSRGRGGGTDTQYF. CDR3 in DNA: TGTGCCAGCAGTAGGGGGCGCGGGGGGGGTACAGATACGCAGTATTTT.

The chain uses TRBV6-2 or TRBV6-3 and TRBJ2-3, with unresolved D. The V gene lost 5 bases and the J gene lost 1 base, with 10 bases spanning the gap. CDR1 MNHEY and CDR2 SVGEGT come from the germline V gene. The CDR3 runs to 14 residues. CDR3 residues: CASSRNLGTDTQYF. The CDR3 nucleotides are TGTGCCAGCAGTCGAAACCTGGGCACAGATACGCAGTATTTT.

The chain uses TRBV19 and TRBJ2-3, with D perhaps assigned TRBD1 or TRBD2 (6 bases each). This CDR3 is 16 amino acids long. Trimming took 3 bases from V and 2 from J, leaving 15 bases between them. Germline V gene sequence: CDR1 LNHDA, CDR2 SQIVND (reference sequence). CDR3 coding DNA: TGTGCCAGTAGTATGGGTTTGAGGGGGGTCACAGATACGCAGTATTTT. Its translation: CASSMGLRGVTDTQYF.

CDR3 region: CASSLVSGVGTEAFF. The CDR3 DNA is TGTGCCAGCAGCTTGGTCTCAGGGGTCGGCACTGAAGCTTTCTTT. This rearrangement joins TRBV5-4 to TRBJ1-1; a possible D gene is TRBD1 (6 bases). V lost 0 bases and J lost 4, with 13 bases in between. From germline, CDR1 is SGHNT and CDR2 YYREEE (reference sequence). This CDR3 comprises 15 residues.

This chain connects TRBV12-3 or TRBV12-4 to TRBJ1-2; the D is unclear. V was trimmed by 11 bases and J by 0 bases, leaving 10 bases between them. The CDR3 extends over 12 amino acids. For the CDR3, the DNA is TGTGCCGCTCGTGGGGCTAACTATGGCTACACCTTC. Translating it yields CAARGANYGYTF.

V gene TRBV5-6 combines with J gene TRBJ2-7, with D tentatively TRBD1 or TRBD2 (5 bases each). The CDR3 has 13 residues. Trimming removed 2 bases at V and 3 bases at J, with 9 bases between. In germline, CDR1 is SGHDT, CDR2 YYEEEE. Here the CDR3 DNA reads TGTGCCAGCAGCTTATGGGGGAGCTACGAGCAGTACTTC. This encodes CASSLWGSYEQYF.

With respect to this clone: The junction departs from germline at one end; a sequencing error may be responsible. J is TRBJ2-2 and V is TRBV24-1; D tentatively reads TRBD1 or TRBD2 (5 bases each). The CDR3 runs to 16 residues. Germline CDR1 is KGHDR and CDR2 is SFDVKD. CDR3 protein: CATSDQGVLGDRGAVF. Here the CDR3 DNA reads TGTGCCACCAGTGATCAAGGGGTCCTGGGGGACCGGGGAGCTGTTTTT.

The chain links TRBV27 to TRBJ2-1; 9 bases agree with TRBD2. The CDR3 consists of 15 residues. The ends lost 5 bases at V and 4 bases at J; junction bases unmatched: 6. Germline CDR1 is MNHEY and CDR2 is SMNVEV (reference sequence). This chain's CDR3 is CASSLGLAQYNEQFF. The CDR3 DNA is TGTGCCAGCAGTCTAGGACTAGCGCAGTACAATGAGCAGTTCTTC.

V is TRBV4-3 and J is TRBJ1-3; D remains ambiguous. Trimming took off 0 bases at V and 0 bases at J, with 12 bases between the two ends. Per germline, CDR1 LGHNA and CDR2 YSLEER. The CDR3 runs 17 residues. In DNA form, the CDR3 reads TGCGCCAGCAGCCAAGATAGGGCGGTAAACTCTGGAAACACCATATATTTT. Its translation is CASSQDRAVNSGNTIYF.

The V call is TRBV6-6, the J call TRBJ1-5, with D possibly matching TRBD1 (5 bases). This CDR3 is built from 14 residues. The germline V and J ends were trimmed by 2 bases and 5 bases, with 10 bases remaining between them. Germline values: CDR1 MNHNY, CDR2 SVGAGI (reference sequence). This CDR3 is CASSYPVGDQPQHF. Here the CDR3 DNA reads TGTGCCAGCAGTTACCCCGTAGGGGATCAGCCCCAGCATTTT.

The chain has TRBV2 and TRBJ1-6, with D possibly TRBD1 on 5 matching bases. V was cut by 4 bases and J by 10 bases, with 14 bases left in between. Per germline, CDR1 SNHLY and CDR2 FYNNEI. This CDR3 contains 14 residues. The CDR3 loop reads CASSGGVRESPLHF. DNA of the CDR3: TGTGCCAGCAGTGGGGGGGTGCGGGAGTCACCCCTCCACTTT.

The gene calls are TRBV7-2 and TRBJ2-1; D is undetermined. CDR1 and CDR2 (germline): SGHTA, FQGNSA. The CDR3 is 11 amino acids. V dropped 0 bases and J dropped 10 bases, with 4 bases sitting between them. CDR3 sequence: CASSLALEQFF. CDR3 bases: TGTGCCAGCAGCTTAGCACTCGAGCAGTTCTTC.

This clone was observed once. This chain joins TRBV6-5 and TRBJ1-5; D unclear. V was trimmed by 6 bases and J by 1 base, leaving 13 bases between them. The germline gives CDR1 MNHEY, CDR2 SVGAGI. The CDR3 contains 15 residues. CDR3 sequence (DNA): TGTGCCAGCAGCCGCTCCGTTCCGAGCAATCAGCCCCAGCATTTT. Translated: CASSRSVPSNQPQHF.

Notes on this clone: Relative to the germline gene, one junction end is altered; a read error may explain this. Within the sample, other DNA sequences also encode this same CDR3. This sequence joins TRBV4-2 and TRBJ1-1; D unresolved. This CDR3 has 13 residues. Germline loops: CDR1 LGHNA, CDR2 YNFKEQ. The CDR3 DNA is TGTGCCAGCAGCCAAGGAAGGAACACTGAAGCCTTCTTT. This sequence encodes CASSQGRNTEAFF.

The chain couples TRBV30 to TRBJ1-1; the D is unclear. Germline V gene sequence: CDR1 GTSNPN, CDR2 SVGIG (reference sequence). The V gene lost 2 bases and the J gene lost 0 bases, with 19 bases spanning the gap. This CDR3 is built from 17 residues. The CDR3, as DNA: TGTGCCTGGAGTAAGAGCCTCCTCTCAACCATGAACACTGAAGCTTTCTTT. Translation: CAWSKSLLSTMNTEAFF.

This chain joins TRBV4-3 and TRBJ1-1; 7 bases fit TRBD1. Trimming at V came to 2 bases and at J to 7 bases, leaving 25 bases not matched to a gene. This CDR3 has 20 residues. Germline V gene sequence: CDR1 LGHNA, CDR2 YSLEER. CDR3 region: CASSQRGGLYGRELRGEAFF. In DNA, the CDR3 is TGCGCCAGCAGCCAAAGAGGGGGCCTTTACGGCAGGGAATTACGGGGTGAAGCTTTCTTT.